The source of this T cell receptor (beta chain) is a study of blood T cell repertoires in COVID-19. As for the study in general: In each case, the material was cDNA or gDNA derived from T cells, B-cell-depleted T cells, or PBMCs.

The CDR3 has 17 residues. CDR1 and CDR2 (germline): SGHNT, YENEEA. The ends were cut back, 2 bases at V and 4 bases at J, with 20 bases in the middle. Libraries were prepared by immunoSEQ multiplex PCR; TCRdb keeps only in-frame clonotypes and omits some of them. Here the sample spans approximately 160,000 clones, roughly 73% being singletons. This rearrangement joins TRBV11-3 to TRBJ1-2, with D perhaps TRBD1 (5 bases). Sequencing was performed on peripheral blood. The origin of this receptor is a man aged 65 to 79 with acute or convalescent COVID-19. CDR3 nucleotides: TGTGCCAGCAGCTTAAGTCCATCAGGGTCCCTTGGCTATGGCTACACCTTC. It is translated as CASSLSPSGSLGYGYTF. The whole variable domain, filled in from reference TRBV11-3 and TRBJ1-2, reads EAGVVQSPRYKIIEKKQPVAFWCNPISGHNTLYWYLQNLGQGPELLIRYENEEAVDDSQLPKDRFSAERLKGVDSTLKIQPAELGDSAVYLCASSLSPSGSLGYGYTFGSGTRLTVV.